This T cell receptor (beta chain) was sequenced during a study of shared clonotypes between healthy human individuals. Study-wide results and limits: A reduction in generation probabilities was seen for non-shared clonotypes relative to those shared by all four donors. Deeper or shallower sequencing was expected to change how clonotypes are shared among donors. Naive CD4 clonotypes overlapped across a few donors at about 5%. Sorted-subset samples were not fully sequenced, rarefaction indicated.

As to this clone: Its antigen is not known.

The table came from immunoSEQ multiplex PCR; TCRdb's copy has only in-frame clones and leaves some out. Of millions of clones in the sample, over 85% were seen once. Germline V lookup: CDR1 MNHNS, CDR2 SASEGT. The CDR3 is made up of 11 amino acids. Trimming stripped 8 bases from V and 2 bases from J, with 4 bases between. This clonotype was obtained from a man between 18 and 29 years old in good health. Some clones in this sample may be carry-over from other donors' samples. Sequencing was done on a sample of naive CD4+ T cells from PBMCs. Sample subset: CD45RA+ positively selected. The J gene is TRBJ1-3, the V gene TRBV6-1, with unresolved D. The DNA of the CDR3 is TGTGCCAGCTGGGCTGGAAACACCATATATTTT. As protein: CASWAGNTIYF.